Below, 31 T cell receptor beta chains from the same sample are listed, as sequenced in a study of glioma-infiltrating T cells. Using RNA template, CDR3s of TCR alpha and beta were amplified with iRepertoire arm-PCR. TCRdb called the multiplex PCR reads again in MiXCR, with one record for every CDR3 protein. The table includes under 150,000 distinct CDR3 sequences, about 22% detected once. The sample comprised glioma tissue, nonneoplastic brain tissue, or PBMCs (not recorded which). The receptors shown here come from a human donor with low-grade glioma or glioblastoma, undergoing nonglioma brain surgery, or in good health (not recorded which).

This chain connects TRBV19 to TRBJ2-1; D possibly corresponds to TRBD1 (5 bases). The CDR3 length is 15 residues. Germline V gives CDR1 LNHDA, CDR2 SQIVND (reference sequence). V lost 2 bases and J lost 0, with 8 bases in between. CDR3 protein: CASSIPGISYNEQFF. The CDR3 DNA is TGTGCCAGTAGTATACCAGGGATCTCCTACAATGAGCAGTTCTTC.

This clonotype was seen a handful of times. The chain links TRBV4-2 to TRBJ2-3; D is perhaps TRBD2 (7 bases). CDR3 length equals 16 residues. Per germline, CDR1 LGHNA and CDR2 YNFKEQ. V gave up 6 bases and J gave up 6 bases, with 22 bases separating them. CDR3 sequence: CASSLRIGGPGDTQYF. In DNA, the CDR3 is TGTGCCAGCAGTCTCCGTATCGGGGGGCCAGGGGATACGCAGTATTTT.

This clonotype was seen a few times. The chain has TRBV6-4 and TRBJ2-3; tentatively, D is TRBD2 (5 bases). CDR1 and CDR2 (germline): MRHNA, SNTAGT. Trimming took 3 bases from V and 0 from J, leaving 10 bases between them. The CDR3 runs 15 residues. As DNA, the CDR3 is TGTGCCAGCAGTGAGGAGAGCGGAAGCACAGATACGCAGTATTTT. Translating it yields CASSEESGSTDTQYF.

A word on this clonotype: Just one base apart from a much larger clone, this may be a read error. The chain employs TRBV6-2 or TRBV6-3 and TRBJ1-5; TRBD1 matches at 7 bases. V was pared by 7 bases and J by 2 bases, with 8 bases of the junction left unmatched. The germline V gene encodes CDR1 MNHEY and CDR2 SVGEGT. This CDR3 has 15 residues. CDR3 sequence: CASKAQGVGNQPQHF. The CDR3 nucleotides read TGTGCCAGCAAAGCTCAGGGGGTCGGCAATCAGCCCCAGCATTTT.

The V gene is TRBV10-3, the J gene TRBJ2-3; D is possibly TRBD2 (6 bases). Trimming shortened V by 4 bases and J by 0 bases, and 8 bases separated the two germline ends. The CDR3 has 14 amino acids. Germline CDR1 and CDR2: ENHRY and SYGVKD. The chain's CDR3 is CAISAGGSTDTQYF. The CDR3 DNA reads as TGTGCCATCAGTGCCGGGGGAAGCACAGATACGCAGTATTTT.

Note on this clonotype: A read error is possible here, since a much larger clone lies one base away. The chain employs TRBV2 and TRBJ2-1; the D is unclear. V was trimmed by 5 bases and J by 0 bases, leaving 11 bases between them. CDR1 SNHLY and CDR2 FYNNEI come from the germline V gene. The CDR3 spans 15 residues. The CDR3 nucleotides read TGTGCCAGCAGTAATTACCCGAGCTCCTACAATGAGCAGTTCTTC. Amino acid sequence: CASSNYPSSYNEQFF.

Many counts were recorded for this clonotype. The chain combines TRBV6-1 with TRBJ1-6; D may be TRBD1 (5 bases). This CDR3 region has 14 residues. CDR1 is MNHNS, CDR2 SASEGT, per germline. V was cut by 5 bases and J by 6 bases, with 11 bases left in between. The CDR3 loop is CASSPDSANSPLHF. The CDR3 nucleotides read TGTGCCAGCAGTCCCGACAGTGCTAATTCACCCCTCCACTTT.

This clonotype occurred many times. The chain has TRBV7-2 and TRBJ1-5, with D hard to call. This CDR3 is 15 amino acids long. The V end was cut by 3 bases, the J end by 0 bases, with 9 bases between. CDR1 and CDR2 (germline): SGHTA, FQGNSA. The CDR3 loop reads CASSFGPISNQPQHF. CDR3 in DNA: TGTGCCAGCAGCTTCGGCCCAATTAGCAATCAGCCCCAGCATTTT.

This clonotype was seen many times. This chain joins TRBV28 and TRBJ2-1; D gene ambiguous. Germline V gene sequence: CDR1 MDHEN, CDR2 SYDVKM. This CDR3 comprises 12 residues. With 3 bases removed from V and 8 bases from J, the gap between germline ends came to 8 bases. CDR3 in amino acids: CASSFGVYEQFF. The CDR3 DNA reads TGTGCCAGCAGTTTTGGGGTCTATGAGCAGTTCTTC.

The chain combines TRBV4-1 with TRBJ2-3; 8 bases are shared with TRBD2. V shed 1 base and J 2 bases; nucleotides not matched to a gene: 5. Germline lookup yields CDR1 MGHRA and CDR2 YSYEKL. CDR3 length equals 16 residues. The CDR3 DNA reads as TGCGCCAGCAGCCAAGGGCGGGGGGACTACACAGATACGCAGTATTTT. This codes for CASSQGRGDYTDTQYF.

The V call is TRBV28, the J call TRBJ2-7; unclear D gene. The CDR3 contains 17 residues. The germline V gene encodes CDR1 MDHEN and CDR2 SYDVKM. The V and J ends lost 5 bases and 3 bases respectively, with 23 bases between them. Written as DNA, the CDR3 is TGTGCCAGCAGTCCACCTCGCGGAAGCGTAACAAACTACGAGCAGTACGTC. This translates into CASSPPRGSVTNYEQYV.

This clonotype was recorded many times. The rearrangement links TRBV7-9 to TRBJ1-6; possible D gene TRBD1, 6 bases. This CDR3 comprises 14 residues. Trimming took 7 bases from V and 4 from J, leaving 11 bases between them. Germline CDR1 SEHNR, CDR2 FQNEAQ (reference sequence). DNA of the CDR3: TGTGCCAGCACTGCAGGGGCGTATAATTCACCCCTCCACTTT. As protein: CASTAGAYNSPLHF.

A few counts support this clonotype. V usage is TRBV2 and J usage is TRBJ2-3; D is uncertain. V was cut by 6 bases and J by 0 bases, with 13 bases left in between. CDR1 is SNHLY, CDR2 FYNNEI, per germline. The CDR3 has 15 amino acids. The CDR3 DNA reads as TGTGCCAGCAGCCCTCTAGGCCCTAGCACAGATACGCAGTATTTT. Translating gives CASSPLGPSTDTQYF.

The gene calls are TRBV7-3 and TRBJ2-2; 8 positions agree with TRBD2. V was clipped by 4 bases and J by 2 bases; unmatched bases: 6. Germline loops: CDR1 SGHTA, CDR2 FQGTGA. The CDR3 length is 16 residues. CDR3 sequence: CASSYGTRGNTGELFF. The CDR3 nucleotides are TGTGCCAGCAGCTACGGGACTAGGGGAAACACCGGGGAGCTGTTTTTT.

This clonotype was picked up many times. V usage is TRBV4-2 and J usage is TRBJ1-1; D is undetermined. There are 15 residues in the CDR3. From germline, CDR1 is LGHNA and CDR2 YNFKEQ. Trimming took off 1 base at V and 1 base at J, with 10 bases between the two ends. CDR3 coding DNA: TGTGCCAGCAGCCAAGCGTGGGCGGCGAACACTGAAGCTTTCTTT. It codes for CASSQAWAANTEAFF.

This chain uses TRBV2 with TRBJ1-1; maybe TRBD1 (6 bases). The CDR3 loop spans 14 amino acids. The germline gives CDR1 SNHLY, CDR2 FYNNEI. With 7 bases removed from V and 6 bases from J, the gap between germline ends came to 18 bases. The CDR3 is CASTLRSGGSEAFF. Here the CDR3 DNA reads TGTGCCAGCACCCTACGGAGCGGGGGCTCTGAAGCTTTCTTT.

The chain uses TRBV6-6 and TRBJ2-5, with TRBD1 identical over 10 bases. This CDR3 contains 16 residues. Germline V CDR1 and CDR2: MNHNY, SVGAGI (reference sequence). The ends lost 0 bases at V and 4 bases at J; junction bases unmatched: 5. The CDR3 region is CASSYSGTGAGETQYF. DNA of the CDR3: TGTGCCAGCAGTTACTCCGGGACAGGGGCCGGAGAGACCCAGTACTTC.

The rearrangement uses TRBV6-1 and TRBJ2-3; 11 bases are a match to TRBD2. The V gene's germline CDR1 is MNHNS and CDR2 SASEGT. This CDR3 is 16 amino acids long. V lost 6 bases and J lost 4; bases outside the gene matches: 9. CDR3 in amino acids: CASSISGGARADTQYF. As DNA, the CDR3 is TGTGCCAGCAGCATTAGCGGGGGGGCCCGGGCAGATACGCAGTATTTT.

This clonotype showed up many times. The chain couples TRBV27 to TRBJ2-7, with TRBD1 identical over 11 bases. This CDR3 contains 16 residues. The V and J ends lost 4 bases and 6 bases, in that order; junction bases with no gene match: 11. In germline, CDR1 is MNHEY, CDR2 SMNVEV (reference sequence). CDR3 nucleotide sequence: TGTGCCAGCAGTTCTGGACAGGGGGCTATCTCTGGCGAGCAGTACGTC. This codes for CASSSGQGAISGEQYV.

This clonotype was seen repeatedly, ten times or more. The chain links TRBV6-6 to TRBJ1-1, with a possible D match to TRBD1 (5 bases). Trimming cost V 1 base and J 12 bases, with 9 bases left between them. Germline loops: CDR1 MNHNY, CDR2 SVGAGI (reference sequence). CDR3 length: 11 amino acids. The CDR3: CASSYLGDPFF. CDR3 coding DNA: TGTGCCAGCAGTTACTTGGGGGATCCTTTCTTT.

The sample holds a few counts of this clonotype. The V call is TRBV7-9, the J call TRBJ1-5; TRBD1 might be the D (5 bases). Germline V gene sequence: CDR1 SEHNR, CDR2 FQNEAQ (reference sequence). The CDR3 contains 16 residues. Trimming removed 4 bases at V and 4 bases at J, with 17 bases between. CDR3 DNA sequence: TGTGCCAGCAGCTCCACCCGAGCAGGGCTGAATCAGCCCCAGCATTTT. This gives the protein CASSSTRAGLNQPQHF.

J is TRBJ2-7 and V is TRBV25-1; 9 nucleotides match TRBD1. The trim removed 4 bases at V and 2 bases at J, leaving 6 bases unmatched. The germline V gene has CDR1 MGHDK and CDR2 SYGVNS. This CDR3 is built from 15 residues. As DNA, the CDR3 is TGTGCCAGCAGTGGGCCCGGGACAGGGACCTACGAGCAGTACGTC. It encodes CASSGPGTGTYEQYV.

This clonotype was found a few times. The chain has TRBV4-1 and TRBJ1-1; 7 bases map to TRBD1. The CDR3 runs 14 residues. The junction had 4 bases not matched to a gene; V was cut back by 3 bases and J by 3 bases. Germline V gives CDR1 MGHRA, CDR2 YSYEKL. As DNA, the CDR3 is TGCGCCAGCAGCCAGGGGACAGATGACACTGAAGCTTTCTTT. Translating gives CASSQGTDDTEAFF.

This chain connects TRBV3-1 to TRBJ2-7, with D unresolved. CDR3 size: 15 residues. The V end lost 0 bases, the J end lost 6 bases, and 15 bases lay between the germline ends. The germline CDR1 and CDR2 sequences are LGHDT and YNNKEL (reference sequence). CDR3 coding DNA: TGTGCCAGCAGCCAAGATTCCGCCAGTCAGTCCGAGCAGTACGTC. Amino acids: CASSQDSASQSEQYV.

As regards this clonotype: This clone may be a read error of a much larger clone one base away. CDR3 loop: CSARGSQGSEASF. The DNA of the CDR3 is TGCAGTGCTAGAGGAAGTCAGGGATCTGAAGCTTCCTTT. V gene TRBV20-1 combines with J gene TRBJ1-1, with a weak D call TRBD1 (5 bases). The CDR3 is made up of 13 amino acids. Looked up from germline, CDR1 is DFQATT and CDR2 is SNEGSKA (reference sequence).

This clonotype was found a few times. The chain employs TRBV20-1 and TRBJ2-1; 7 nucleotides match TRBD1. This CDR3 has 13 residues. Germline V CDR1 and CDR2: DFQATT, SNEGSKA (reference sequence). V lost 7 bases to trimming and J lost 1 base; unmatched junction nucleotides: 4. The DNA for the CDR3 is TGCAGTGTCTGGGACAGTTCCTACAATGAGCAGTTCTTC. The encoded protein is CSVWDSSYNEQFF.

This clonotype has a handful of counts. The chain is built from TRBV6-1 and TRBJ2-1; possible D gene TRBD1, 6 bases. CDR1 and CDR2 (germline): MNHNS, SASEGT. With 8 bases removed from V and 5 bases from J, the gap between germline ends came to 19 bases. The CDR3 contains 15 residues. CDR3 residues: CASEGSRTANNEQFF. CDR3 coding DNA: TGTGCCAGCGAGGGGAGTCGGACAGCTAACAATGAGCAGTTCTTC.

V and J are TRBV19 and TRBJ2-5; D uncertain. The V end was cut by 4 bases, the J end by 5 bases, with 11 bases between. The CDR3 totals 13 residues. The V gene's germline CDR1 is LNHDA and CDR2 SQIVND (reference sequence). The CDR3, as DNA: TGTGCCAGTAGTAGAACCCCACGGGAGACCCAGTACTTC. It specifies CASSRTPRETQYF. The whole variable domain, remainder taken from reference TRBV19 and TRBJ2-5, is DGGITQSPKYLFRKEGQNVTLSCEQNLNHDAMYWYRQDPGQGLRLIYYSQIVNDFQKGDIAEGYSVSREKKESFPLTVTSAQKNPTAFYLCASSRTPRETQYFGPGTRLLVL.

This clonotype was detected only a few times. The CDR3 DNA sequence: TGTGCCACCAGTGGACAGGGCGCCCAACAAGAGACCCAGTACTTC. Translating gives CATSGQGAQQETQYF. This chain connects TRBV24-1 to TRBJ2-5, with TRBD1 identical over 7 bases. CDR3 size: 15 residues. V was clipped by 5 bases and J by 2 bases; unmatched bases: 7. Germline CDR1 and CDR2: KGHDR and SFDVKD.

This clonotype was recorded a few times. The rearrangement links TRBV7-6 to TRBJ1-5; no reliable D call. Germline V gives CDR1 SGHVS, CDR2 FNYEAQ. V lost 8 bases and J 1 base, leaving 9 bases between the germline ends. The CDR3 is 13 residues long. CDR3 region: CASAQRSNQPQHF. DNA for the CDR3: TGTGCCAGCGCCCAGCGAAGCAATCAGCCCCAGCATTTT.

The CDR3 here is CASLGLGADTQYF. CDR3 nucleotides: TGTGCCAGCCTGGGGCTAGGGGCAGATACGCAGTATTTT. The J gene is TRBJ2-3, the V gene TRBV3-1; D perhaps matches TRBD1 (5 bases). The CDR3 runs to 13 residues. In germline, CDR1 is LGHDT, CDR2 YNNKEL (reference sequence). V gave up 8 bases and J gave up 4 bases, with 13 bases separating them.